The clone carrying this T cell receptor beta chain was detected ten times or more. Antigen specificity is unknown. For CDR3 and TCR beta VDJ profiling, genomic DNA was the template used. MiXCR was run by TCRdb on the reads, yielding one entry per CDR3 protein. This sample carries a few hundred thousand distinct CDR3 sequences, approximately 60% of them seen once, and the ten largest clones take about 29%. This specimen comes from a study of CD8+CD57+ T cells in acquired aplastic anemia. Background on the study: Quantities of DNA derived from sorted CD4+ and CD8+ cells averaged 3.2 ug. Healthy donors averaged around 10 million reads for CD4+ cells. Study-wide findings and caveats: There were about 27 CD8+ CDR3 sequences that occurred in both patients and controls. Statistical testing detected no significant gap in CD8+ Simpson's diversity between patients and controls.

Germline V gene data show CDR1 as SGHKS and CDR2 as YYEKEE (reference sequence). V dropped 3 bases and J dropped 0; count of bases not matched to a gene: 7. CDR3 size: 16 residues. The source is a human donor in good health. The sample comprised sorted CD4+, CD8+, or CD8+CD57+ T cells (not recorded which) from PBMCs. The V and J genes are TRBV5-5 and TRBJ2-7; 9 bases fit TRBD1. CDR3 loop: CASSYYGTGYSYEQYF. The CDR3 DNA is TGTGCCAGCAGCTACTATGGGACAGGGTACTCCTACGAGCAGTACTTC.